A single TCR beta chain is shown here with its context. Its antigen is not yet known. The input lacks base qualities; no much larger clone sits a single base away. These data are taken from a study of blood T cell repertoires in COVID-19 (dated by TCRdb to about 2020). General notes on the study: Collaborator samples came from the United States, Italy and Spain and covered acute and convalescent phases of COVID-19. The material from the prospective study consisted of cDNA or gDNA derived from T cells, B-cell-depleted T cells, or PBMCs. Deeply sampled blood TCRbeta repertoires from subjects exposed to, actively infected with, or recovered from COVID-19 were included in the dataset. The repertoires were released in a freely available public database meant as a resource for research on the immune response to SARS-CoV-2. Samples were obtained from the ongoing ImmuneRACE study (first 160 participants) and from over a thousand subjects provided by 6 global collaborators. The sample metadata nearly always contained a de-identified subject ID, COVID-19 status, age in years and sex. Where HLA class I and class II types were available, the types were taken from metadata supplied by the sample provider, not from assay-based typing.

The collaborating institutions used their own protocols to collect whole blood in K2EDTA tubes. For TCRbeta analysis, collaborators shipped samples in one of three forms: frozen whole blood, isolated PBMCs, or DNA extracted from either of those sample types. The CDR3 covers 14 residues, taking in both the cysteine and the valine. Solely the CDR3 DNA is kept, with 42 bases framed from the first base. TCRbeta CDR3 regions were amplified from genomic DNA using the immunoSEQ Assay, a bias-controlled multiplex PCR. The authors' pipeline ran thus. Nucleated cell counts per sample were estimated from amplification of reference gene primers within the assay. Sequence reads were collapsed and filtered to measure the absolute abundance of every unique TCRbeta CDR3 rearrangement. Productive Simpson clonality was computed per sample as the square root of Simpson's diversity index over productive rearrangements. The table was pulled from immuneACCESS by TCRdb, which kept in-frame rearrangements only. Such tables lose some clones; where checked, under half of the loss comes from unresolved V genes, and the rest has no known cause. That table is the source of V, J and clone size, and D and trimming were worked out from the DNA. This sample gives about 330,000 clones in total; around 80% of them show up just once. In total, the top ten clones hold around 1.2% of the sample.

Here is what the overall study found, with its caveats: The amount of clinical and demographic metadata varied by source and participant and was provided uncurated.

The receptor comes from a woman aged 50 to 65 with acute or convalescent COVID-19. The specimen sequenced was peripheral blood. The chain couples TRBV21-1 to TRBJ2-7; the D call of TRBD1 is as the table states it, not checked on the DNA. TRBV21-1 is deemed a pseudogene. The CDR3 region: CASSNRGRGLEQYV. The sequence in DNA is TGTGCCAGCAGCAACAGAGGCAGGGGGCTCGAGCAGTACGTC.